Included here is one T cell receptor beta chain sequence, with context. V was clipped by 7 bases and J by 0 bases, with 12 bases between them. Germline values: CDR1 MNHEY, CDR2 SVGAGI. This CDR3 region has 14 residues. Per the original methods: Scientists estimated how many nucleated cells there were by amplifying reference gene primers. Clones were sequenced by immunoSEQ multiplex PCR, and TCRdb holds only the in-frame ones, with some missing. That table supplies the V and J calls and clone size; D and trimming were determined from the DNA. Of some 200,000 clones listed, roughly 86% are singletons. The record originates from a study of blood T cell repertoires in COVID-19. Looking at the study overall: PBMCs, B-cell-depleted T cells, or T cells were the source of the cDNA or gDNA that made up the material.

Sequenced: peripheral blood. This clonotype was sampled from a woman between 40 and 55 years old with acute or convalescent COVID-19. The V call is TRBV6-5, the J call TRBJ2-5, with a possible D match to TRBD2 (6 bases). CDR3 protein: CASTPAGDQETQYF. CDR3 bases: TGTGCCAGCACCCCAGCGGGCGACCAAGAGACCCAGTACTTC.